Given below is one T cell receptor (beta chain) in context. Its recognized antigen is unknown. There are no base qualities to consult, and no much larger clone falls within one base. TCRbeta CDR3 regions were amplified from genomic DNA by means of the immunoSEQ Assay, a bias-controlled multiplex PCR. For the original study's pipeline: Within the assay, amplification of reference gene primers was used to estimate how many nucleated cells each sample contained. To quantify the absolute abundance of each unique TCRbeta CDR3 rearrangement, sequence reads were collapsed and filtered. For each sample, productive Simpson clonality was calculated as the square root of Simpson's diversity index across productive rearrangements. TCRdb re-hosts the immuneACCESS table, in-frame sequences only. Its copies lack some clones; in the studies checked, an unresolved V gene accounts for under half of them, and the cause for the rest is not known. V and J calls plus clone size are reproduced from that table; the DNA served to infer D and trimming. This sample comprises approximately 230,000 clones, about nine tenths of them detected only once. The ten largest account for around 6.6% of the sample.

The sample belongs to a study of blood T cell repertoires in COVID-19 (dated by TCRdb to the early 2020s). With regard to the full study: The collaborator samples originated in the United States, Italy and Spain and spanned the acute and convalescent phases of COVID-19. The prospective study material was composed of cDNA or gDNA derived from T cells, B-cell-depleted T cells, or PBMCs. Deeply sampled blood TCRbeta repertoires from subjects exposed to, actively infected with, or recovered from COVID-19 were included in the dataset. The repertoires were released in a freely available public database intended as a resource for research on the immune response to SARS-CoV-2. Samples came from the ongoing ImmuneRACE study (first 160 participants) plus 1,254 subjects from 6 global collaborators. Nearly every sample came with metadata listing a de-identified subject ID, COVID-19 status, age in years and sex. HLA class I and class II types, where available, came from metadata supplied by the sample provider rather than from assay-based typing. General findings and caveats noted by the study authors: The amount of clinical and demographic metadata varied by source and participant and was provided uncurated.

At one collaborating source in Seattle, patients were enrolled during active infection and were followed longitudinally through the course of disease. Collaborating institutions collected whole blood in K2EDTA tubes following their own protocols. For TCRbeta analysis, collaborators shipped samples in one of three forms: frozen whole blood, isolated PBMCs, or DNA extracted from either of those sample types. V drops 1 base and J drops 7 bases, leaving 5 bases in between. The germline V gene specifies SGHTS as CDR1 and YDEGEE as CDR2. The CDR3 runs 11 residues from the cysteine to the phenylalanine. The kept DNA is CDR3 alone, 33 bases in frame from the first base.

The sequence was collected from a woman aged 25 to 39 with COVID-19, enrolled during active disease. The sample was peripheral blood. Here the chain combines TRBV5-8 and TRBJ1-1; TRBD1 could be the D gene, as 5 bases match. The CDR3 is CASSLTGEAFF. Read as DNA, the sequence is TGTGCCAGCAGCTTGACAGGTGAAGCTTTCTTT.